The 26 T cell receptor beta chains below all came from one sample that was sequenced in a study of blood T cells in healthy people across ages. A sample-barcoded 5' primer and a J-beta primer mix were used in a second PCR of roughly 6 to 11 cycles. TCRdb analysed the 5' RACE reads with MiXCR anew, one entry per CDR3 protein. The repertoire has 1,300,000 or so distinct CDR3 sequences, 45% to 70% of them found once; the top ten carry 5.5% to 8%. Source material: blood. The receptors were sampled from a young man in good health.

This clonotype turned up a few times. V usage is TRBV7-9 and J usage is TRBJ2-3; 8 bases map to TRBD2. From germline, CDR1 is SEHNR and CDR2 FQNEAQ (reference sequence). CDR3 length: 16 residues. J gave up 5 bases and V 5 bases, and 12 bases lay outside the gene matches. CDR3 in amino acids: CASSPLGGGLRDTQYF. Here the CDR3 DNA reads TGTGCCAGCAGCCCTCTAGGCGGGGGGCTGAGAGATACGCAGTATTTT.

V and J are TRBV7-9 and TRBJ2-1; 7 nucleotides align to TRBD1. Germline CDR1 SEHNR, CDR2 FQNEAQ (reference sequence). Losses at the gene ends were 5 bases for V and 11 bases for J; bases not matched to a gene: 6. The CDR3 totals 12 residues. The CDR3 loop reads CASSRTGRQQFF. CDR3 bases: TGTGCCAGCAGCCGGACAGGACGTCAGCAGTTCTTC.

The rearrangement joins TRBV5-1 to TRBJ1-2; D unresolved. Germline V gene sequence: CDR1 SGHRS, CDR2 YFSETQ. V was pared by 6 bases and J by 7 bases, with 16 bases between. The CDR3 consists of 13 residues. The CDR3 loop reads CASTAGMGLGYTF. The DNA of the CDR3 is TGCGCCAGCACTGCTGGAATGGGTCTTGGCTACACCTTC.

Only one count was recorded for this clonotype. The chain recombines TRBV7-2 with TRBJ2-5; D is possibly TRBD2 (6 bases). The closer fit of TRBJ2-7 to the DNA end suggests the J call may be wrong. CDR1 and CDR2 (germline): SGHTA, FQGNSA. The CDR3 spans 14 residues. CDR3 sequence reads: CASSQSPGDYEQYF. DNA of the CDR3: TGTGCCAGCAGCCAATCGCCGGGGGACTACGAGCAGTACTTC.

This clonotype turned up a few times. V gene TRBV7-9 combines with J gene TRBJ2-4, with D possibly being TRBD1 or TRBD2 (5 bases each). V was pared by 5 bases and J by 0 bases, with 17 bases between. Germline V gene lookup returns CDR1 SEHNR and CDR2 FQNEAQ (reference sequence). The CDR3 consists of 17 residues. Here the CDR3 DNA reads TGTGCCAGCAGCCAAACTGGGGCCGGGGAAGCCAAAAACATTCAGTACTTC. Translating it yields CASSQTGAGEAKNIQYF.

The rearrangement links TRBV4-2 to TRBJ1-5; D may be TRBD1 (6 bases). CDR3 size: 15 residues. The germline V gene has CDR1 LGHNA and CDR2 YNFKEQ. The ends were cut back, 4 bases at V and 7 bases at J, with 17 bases in the middle. For the CDR3, the DNA is TGTGCCAGCAGCCCTCAACACAGGGAGGGCCAGCCCCAGCATTTT. Encoded protein: CASSPQHREGQPQHF.

With regard to this clonotype: One junction end does not reproduce the germline sequence, and a read error may be involved. The rearrangement joins TRBV5-1 to TRBJ2-6; no clear D. This CDR3 is built from 14 residues. Germline assignment: CDR1 SGHRS and CDR2 YFSETQ. In DNA, the CDR3 is TGCGCCGGCAGCTTGGCCCCCGAGCACAACGTCCTGACTTTC. Translated: CAGSLAPEHNVLTF.

This chain connects TRBV3-1 to TRBJ2-3, with TRBD1 matching over 9 bases. V lost 4 bases to trimming and J lost 2 bases; unmatched junction nucleotides: 4. The CDR3 sequence is 15 residues long. From germline, CDR1 is LGHDT and CDR2 YNNKEL (reference sequence). CDR3 in DNA: TGTGCCAGCAGCCGGGGACAGGGTCCCACAGATACGCAGTATTTT. This sequence encodes CASSRGQGPTDTQYF.

The rearrangement links TRBV12-3 or TRBV12-4 to TRBJ1-2, with D possibly being TRBD1 (5 bases). The V end was cut by 0 bases, the J end by 8 bases, with 13 bases between. The CDR3 spans 14 residues. The CDR3 region has the DNA TGTGCCAGCAGTTTAGCGCGGGGCTCTCGGGGCTACACCTTC. Translating it yields CASSLARGSRGYTF.

The gene calls are TRBV2 and TRBJ1-2; D may be TRBD1 (6 bases). Germline V gene data show CDR1 as SNHLY and CDR2 as FYNNEI. The CDR3 is 15 residues long. Trimming cost V 10 bases and J 6 bases, with 24 bases left between them. Here the CDR3 DNA reads TGTGCCACACGGAGGTCAGGGGCGTCCCTGGATGGCTACACCTTC. Translation: CATRRSGASLDGYTF. The entire variable domain, with the rest obtained from reference TRBV2 and TRBJ1-2, is as follows: EPEVTQTPSHQVTQMGQEVILRCVPISNHLYFYWYRQILGQKVEFLVSFYNNEISEKSEIFDDQFSVERPDGSNFTLKIRSTKLEDSAMYFCATRRSGASLDGYTFGSGTRLTVV.

The chain is built from TRBV6-2 or TRBV6-3 and TRBJ1-2; D is unclear. Deletions cut 3 bases from V and 5 bases from J, with 10 bases between. The CDR3 spans 13 residues. Germline lookup yields CDR1 MNHEY and CDR2 SVGEGT. CDR3 amino acids: CASSYRNPYGYTF. For the CDR3, the DNA is TGTGCCAGCAGTTATCGGAACCCATATGGCTACACCTTC.

This clonotype turned up a few times. The rearrangement links TRBV6-2 or TRBV6-3 to TRBJ1-1, with D tentatively TRBD1 (5 bases). This CDR3 comprises 13 residues. Trimming cost V 2 bases and J 4 bases, with 8 bases left between them. Germline V gene data show CDR1 as MNHEY and CDR2 as SVGEGT. The chain's CDR3 is CASSYLGATEAFF. The CDR3, as DNA: TGTGCCAGCAGTTACCTAGGGGCCACTGAAGCTTTCTTT.

The V and J genes are TRBV4-3 and TRBJ2-1; 8 nucleotides match TRBD2. The CDR3 totals 13 residues. J gave up 12 bases and V 1 base, and 5 bases lay outside the gene matches. The germline V gene has CDR1 LGHNA and CDR2 YSLEER. The CDR3 is CASSQVAGGAQFF. In DNA, the CDR3 is TGCGCCAGCAGCCAAGTTGCCGGGGGGGCGCAGTTCTTC.

The table lists this clonotype with a few counts. The chain employs TRBV28 and TRBJ2-4; tentative D call: TRBD1 (5 bases). The germline V and J ends were trimmed by 7 bases and 9 bases, with 22 bases remaining between them. Looked up from germline, CDR1 is MDHEN and CDR2 is SYDVKM. This CDR3 contains 15 residues. CDR3 nucleotides: TGTGCCAGCAATGAAAGGGGCAGAATCGGATTCATTCAGTACTTC. Translated: CASNERGRIGFIQYF.

This clonotype was counted between two and nine times. The chain couples TRBV20-1 to TRBJ1-2; D gene unclear. CDR1 is DFQATT and CDR2 is SNEGSKA in the germline V gene (reference sequence). This CDR3 has 13 residues. Trimming shortened V by 0 bases and J by 4 bases, and 9 bases separated the two germline ends. CDR3 sequence: CSARDAGSYGYTF. CDR3 in DNA: TGCAGTGCTAGAGACGCGGGAAGCTATGGCTACACCTTC.

The chain joins TRBV7-6 to TRBJ2-5; 11 bases fit TRBD2. Germline CDR1 SGHVS, CDR2 FNYEAQ. The length of the CDR3 is 17 residues. The trim removed 2 bases at V and 5 bases at J, leaving 10 bases unmatched. The CDR3 nucleotides read TGTGCCAGCAGCTTAACTAGCGGGAGTTGGGGGGTGGAGACCCAGTACTTC. Translation: CASSLTSGSWGVETQYF.

This chain links TRBV29-1 with TRBJ2-3; 8 bases map to TRBD2. Germline-derived CDR1 and CDR2 are SQVTM and ANQGSEA. The CDR3 is made up of 13 amino acids. V was clipped by 6 bases and J by 7 bases; unmatched bases: 9. The CDR3 here is CSVIQRELYTQYF. The CDR3 DNA is TGCAGCGTCATCCAGCGGGAGTTGTATACGCAGTATTTT.

The chain's CDR3 is CASSLGGGPPVDTQYF. Written as DNA, the CDR3 is TGTGCCAGCAGCTTAGGAGGGGGCCCACCGGTGGATACGCAGTATTTT. The chain has TRBV11-3 and TRBJ2-3; 7 positions match TRBD1. The CDR3 contains 16 residues. V shed 1 base and J 6 bases; nucleotides not matched to a gene: 10. Germline V gene lookup returns CDR1 SGHNT and CDR2 YENEEA.

This clonotype was observed once. V and J are TRBV12-3 or TRBV12-4 and TRBJ2-3; 7 bases align to TRBD2. The CDR3 loop spans 18 amino acids. Unmatched junction bases numbered 17, after V lost 6 bases and J lost 2 bases. This chain's CDR3 is CASRTNVRTRVTTDTQYF. The CDR3 region has the DNA TGTGCCAGCAGAACCAACGTCCGGACTAGAGTGACCACAGATACGCAGTATTTT.

This chain uses TRBV28 with TRBJ1-4; D unclear. Germline-derived CDR1 and CDR2 are MDHEN and SYDVKM. Trimming took 6 bases from V and 4 from J, leaving 12 bases between them. This CDR3 contains 14 residues. CDR3 sequence: CASRVGENNEKLFF. The CDR3 nucleotides are TGTGCCAGCAGAGTGGGAGAAAATAATGAAAAACTGTTTTTT. Using reference TRBV28 and TRBJ1-4 for the parts outside the CDR3, the full variable domain is DVKVTQSSRYLVKRTGEKVFLECVQDMDHENMFWYRQDPGLGLRLIYFSYDVKMKEKGDIPEGYSVSREKKERFSLILESASTNQTSMYLCASRVGENNEKLFFGSGTQLSVL.

The V call is TRBV5-5, the J call TRBJ1-2; 9 bases align to TRBD1. This CDR3 has 15 amino acids. After removal of 3 bases from V and 8 bases from J, the junction contained 11 bases not matched to a gene. Germline V gene lookup returns CDR1 SGHKS and CDR2 YYEKEE (reference sequence). The CDR3 DNA reads TGTGCCAGCAGCTCGTCGGGGACAGGGTTTGGCGGCTACACCTTC. Translation gives CASSSSGTGFGGYTF.

V gene TRBV28 combines with J gene TRBJ2-3; 12 nucleotides line up with TRBD2. The CDR3 loop spans 18 amino acids. Trimming at V came to 4 bases and at J to 1 base, leaving 9 bases not matched to a gene. Germline CDR1 is MDHEN and CDR2 is SYDVKM. DNA for the CDR3: TGTGCCAGCAGTTCACCTGGACTAGCGGGGATTGGCACAGATACGCAGTATTTT. Its translation: CASSSPGLAGIGTDTQYF. The entire variable domain, with the rest obtained from reference TRBV28 and TRBJ2-3, is as follows: DVKVTQSSRYLVKRTGEKVFLECVQDMDHENMFWYRQDPGLGLRLIYFSYDVKMKEKGDIPEGYSVSREKKERFSLILESASTNQTSMYLCASSSPGLAGIGTDTQYFGPGTRLTVL.

V usage is TRBV28 and J usage is TRBJ2-7, with D possibly TRBD2 on 6 matching bases. Trimming removed 5 bases at V and 7 bases at J, with 15 bases between. The CDR3 extends over 13 amino acids. Looked up from germline, CDR1 is MDHEN and CDR2 is SYDVKM. The CDR3 DNA reads TGTGCCAGCAGTCCCGGGACTCCTAATGAGCAGTACTTC. Translating gives CASSPGTPNEQYF. Full variable domain (remainder filled in from reference TRBV28 and TRBJ2-7): DVKVTQSSRYLVKRTGEKVFLECVQDMDHENMFWYRQDPGLGLRLIYFSYDVKMKEKGDIPEGYSVSREKKERFSLILESASTNQTSMYLCASSPGTPNEQYFGPGTRLTVT.

V gene TRBV29-1 combines with J gene TRBJ2-7, with D perhaps given as TRBD1 or TRBD2 (6 bases each). Trimming cost V 2 bases and J 0 bases, with 8 bases left between them. Germline V lookup: CDR1 SQVTM, CDR2 ANQGSEA. The CDR3 covers 13 residues. Written as DNA, the CDR3 is TGCAGCGTTGAATGGGGGGCCTCCTACGAGCAGTACTTC. It specifies CSVEWGASYEQYF.

The chain employs TRBV20-1 and TRBJ1-4, with TRBD1 matching over 8 bases. This CDR3 region has 15 residues. Germline lookup yields CDR1 DFQATT and CDR2 SNEGSKA (reference sequence). Trimming removed 1 base from V and 5 bases from J; junction bases left unmatched: 6. The CDR3 region has the DNA TGCAGTGCTAGAGGCCAGGGGGCGCAAAATGAAAAACTGTTTTTT. Translation: CSARGQGAQNEKLFF.

Here the CDR3 DNA reads TGTGCCAGCAGCTCCGGGACTAGCGGGTTCAAGGAGCAGTTCTTC. It codes for CASSSGTSGFKEQFF. This chain links TRBV11-2 with TRBJ2-1, with 12 bases fitting TRBD2. The V segment lost 4 bases and the J segment 10 bases; nucleotides outside the gene matches: 8. CDR1 and CDR2 from the germline V gene are SGHAT and FQNNGV. The CDR3 runs to 15 residues.